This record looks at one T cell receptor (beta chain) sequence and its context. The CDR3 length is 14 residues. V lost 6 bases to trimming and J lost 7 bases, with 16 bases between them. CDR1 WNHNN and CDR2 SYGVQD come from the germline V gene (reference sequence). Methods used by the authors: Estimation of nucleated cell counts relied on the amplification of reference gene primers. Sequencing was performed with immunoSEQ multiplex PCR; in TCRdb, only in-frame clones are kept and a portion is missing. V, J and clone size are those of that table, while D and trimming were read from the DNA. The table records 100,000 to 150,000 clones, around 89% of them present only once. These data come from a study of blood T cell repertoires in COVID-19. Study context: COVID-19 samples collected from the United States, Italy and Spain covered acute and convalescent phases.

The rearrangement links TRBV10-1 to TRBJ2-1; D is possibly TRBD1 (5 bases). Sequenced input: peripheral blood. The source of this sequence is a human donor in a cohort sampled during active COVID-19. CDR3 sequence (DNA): TGCGCCAGCAGCACAGGAAAAGGTTCGAATGAGCAGTTCTTC. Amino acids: CASSTGKGSNEQFF.